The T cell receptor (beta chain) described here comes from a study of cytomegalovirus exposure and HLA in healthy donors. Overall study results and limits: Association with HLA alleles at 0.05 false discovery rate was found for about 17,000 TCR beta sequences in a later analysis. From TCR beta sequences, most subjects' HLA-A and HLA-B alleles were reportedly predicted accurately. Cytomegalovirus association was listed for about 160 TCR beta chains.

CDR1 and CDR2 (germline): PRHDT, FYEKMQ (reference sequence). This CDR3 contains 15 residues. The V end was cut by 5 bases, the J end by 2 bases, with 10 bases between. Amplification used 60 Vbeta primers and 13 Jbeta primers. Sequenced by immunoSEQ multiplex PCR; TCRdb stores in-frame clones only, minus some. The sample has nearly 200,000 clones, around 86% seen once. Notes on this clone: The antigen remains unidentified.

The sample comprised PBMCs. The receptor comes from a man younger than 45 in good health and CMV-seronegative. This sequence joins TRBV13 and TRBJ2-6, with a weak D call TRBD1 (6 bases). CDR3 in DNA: TGTGCCAGCAGCGCCGCAGGGGCTGGGGCCAACGTCCTGACTTTC. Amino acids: CASSAAGAGANVLTF.